This T cell receptor (beta chain) was identified during a study of blood T cell repertoires in COVID-19. The wider study: PBMCs, B-cell-depleted T cells, or T cells provided the cDNA or gDNA that made up the material.

This clone was seen only once. As processed by the authors: Reference gene primer amplification gave nucleated cell count estimates. Clones were read by immunoSEQ multiplex PCR, and TCRdb kept only the in-frame ones, dropping some. V and J calls and clone size are copied from that table; D and trimming were computed from the DNA. This sample yields about 220,000 clones, of which approximately 80% are seen a single time; 4% to 6% belongs to the top ten. The CDR3 runs 15 residues. Germline V CDR1 and CDR2: MGHRA, YSYEKL. V gave up 4 bases and J gave up 0 bases, with 9 bases separating them. The receptor was isolated from a woman in her fifties or sixties who had recovered from COVID-19. Sequenced material: peripheral blood. The chain combines TRBV4-1 with TRBJ1-4; tentative D call: TRBD1 (6 bases). The CDR3 DNA is TGCGCCAGCAGCCTACGGACAGCAACTAATGAAAAACTGTTTTTT. Residues: CASSLRTATNEKLFF.